The clone carrying this TCR beta chain was observed at least ten times. Its antigen remains unidentified. V dropped 3 bases and J dropped 4 bases, with 12 bases sitting between them. The CDR3 length is 15 residues. Germline V lookup: CDR1 LGHNA, CDR2 YSLEER. This entry is derived from a study of glioma-infiltrating T cells. Study overall: Sequencing aimed for roughly 4.5- to 10-fold coverage of about a million peripheral T cells. Study-wide points: CDR3 overlap between tissue and blood was very small. A blood CDR3 motif signature was depleted in highly divergent patients.

Using RNA template, CDR3s of TCR alpha and beta were amplified with iRepertoire arm-PCR. TCRdb re-called the multiplex PCR reads through MiXCR, storing one row per CDR3 protein. Here the sample spans around 390,000 distinct CDR3 sequences, 41% being singletons. V usage is TRBV4-3 and J usage is TRBJ2-2, with D maybe TRBD2 (5 bases). Sequenced sample: glioma tissue, nonneoplastic brain tissue, or PBMCs (not recorded which). The sequence derives from a human donor with low-grade glioma or glioblastoma, undergoing nonglioma brain surgery, or in good health (not recorded which). The DNA for the CDR3 is TGCGCCAGCAGCCAGGCGTATGGAGGCACCGGGGAGCTGTTTTTT. This gives the protein CASSQAYGGTGELFF.